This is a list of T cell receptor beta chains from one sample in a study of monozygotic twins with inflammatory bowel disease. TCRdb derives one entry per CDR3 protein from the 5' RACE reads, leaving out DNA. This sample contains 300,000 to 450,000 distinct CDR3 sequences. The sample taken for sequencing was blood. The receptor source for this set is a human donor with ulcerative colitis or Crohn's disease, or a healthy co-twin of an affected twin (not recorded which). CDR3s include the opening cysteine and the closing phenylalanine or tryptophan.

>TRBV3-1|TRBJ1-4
CASSQRGREKLFF
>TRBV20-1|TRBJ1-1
CSARVDSGEAFF
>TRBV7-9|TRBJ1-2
CASSRQDLYGYTF
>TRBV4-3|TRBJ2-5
CASSQDRSSETQYF
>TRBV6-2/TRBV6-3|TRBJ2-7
CASSYLRAEQYF
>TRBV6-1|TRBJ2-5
CASKIAGVVQETQYF
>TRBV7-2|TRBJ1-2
CASSHGSDYGYTF
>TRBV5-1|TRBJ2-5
CASTSGDQETQYF
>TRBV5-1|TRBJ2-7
CASILGSPGFYEQYF
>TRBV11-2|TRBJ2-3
CASRIPTHTDTQYF
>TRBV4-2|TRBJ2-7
CASSQDLVVSGVSYEQYF
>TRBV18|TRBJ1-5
CASSPLGQGSQPQHF
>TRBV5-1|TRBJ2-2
CASSMGGANTGEPFF
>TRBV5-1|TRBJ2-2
CASSYRENTGELFF
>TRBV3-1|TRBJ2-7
CASSRLAGGREQYF